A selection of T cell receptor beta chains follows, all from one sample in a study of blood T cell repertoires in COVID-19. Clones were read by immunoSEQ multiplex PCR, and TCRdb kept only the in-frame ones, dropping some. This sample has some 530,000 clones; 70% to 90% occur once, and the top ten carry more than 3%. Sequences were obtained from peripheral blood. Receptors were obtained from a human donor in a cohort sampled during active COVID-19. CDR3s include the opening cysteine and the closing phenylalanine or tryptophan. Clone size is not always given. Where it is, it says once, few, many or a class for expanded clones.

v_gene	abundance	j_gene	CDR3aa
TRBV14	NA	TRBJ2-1	CASSPPAGRYNEQFF
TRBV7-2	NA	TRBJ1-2	CASSLTQGFKGYGYTF
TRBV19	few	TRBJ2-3	CASSLQGGRLSDTQYF
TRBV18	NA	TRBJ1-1	CASSPTGSRATEAFF
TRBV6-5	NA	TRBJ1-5	CASSSRASSNQPQHF
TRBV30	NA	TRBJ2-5	CAWRQGGRETQYF
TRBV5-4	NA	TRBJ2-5	CASSLPARDRGSTQYF
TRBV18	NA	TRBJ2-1	CASSPPGLAGGNEQFF
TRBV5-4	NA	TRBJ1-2	CASSLGTGAYGYTF
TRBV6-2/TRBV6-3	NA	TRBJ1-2	CASSQQLYGYTF
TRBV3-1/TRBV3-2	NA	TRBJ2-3	CASSHTRGGQYF
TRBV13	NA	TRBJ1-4	CASSLLGEANEKLFF
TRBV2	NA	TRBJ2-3	CASRMGPSGLSTDTQYF
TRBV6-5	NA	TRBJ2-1	CASSYTRGSLYNEQFF
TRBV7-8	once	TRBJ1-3	CASSLFRSSGNTIYF
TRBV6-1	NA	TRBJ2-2	CASSERASGSTGELFF
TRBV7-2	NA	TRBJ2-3	CASSPRTSGTFTDTQYF
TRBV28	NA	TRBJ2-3	CASSLTIHTDTQYF
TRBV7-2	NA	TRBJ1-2	CASSPGRGPNYGYTF
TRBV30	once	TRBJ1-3	CAWSEGQGYSGNTIYF
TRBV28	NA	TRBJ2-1	CASSLTSPREQFF
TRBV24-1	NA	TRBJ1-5	CATSPTGFGNQPQHF
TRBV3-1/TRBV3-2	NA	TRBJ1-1	CASSQGREAFF
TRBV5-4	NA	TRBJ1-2	CASSPDRGDYGYTF
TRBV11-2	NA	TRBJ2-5	CASSSKREGLTLKETQYF
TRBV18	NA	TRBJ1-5	CASSPQAGNQPQHF
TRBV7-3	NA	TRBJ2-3	CASSQRSTDYPLLTDTQYF
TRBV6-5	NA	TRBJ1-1	CASRAFGQGDREAFF
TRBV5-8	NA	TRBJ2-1	CASSFMRGMEGNEQFF
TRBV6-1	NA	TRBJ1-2	CASSEAGDTDYGYTF
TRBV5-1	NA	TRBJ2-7	CASSLASSGSRYEQYF
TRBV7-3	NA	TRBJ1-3	CASSPDNSGNTIYF
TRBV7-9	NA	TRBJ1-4	CASSPTTGFEKLFF
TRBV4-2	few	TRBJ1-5	CASSQEKRQPQHF
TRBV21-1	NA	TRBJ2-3	CASRHLKGTRNTDTQYF
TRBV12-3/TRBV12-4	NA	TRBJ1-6	CASSFSDSPLHF
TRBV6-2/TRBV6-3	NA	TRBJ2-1	CASSYAASGSQDEQFF
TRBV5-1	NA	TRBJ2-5	CASSWGRGETQYF
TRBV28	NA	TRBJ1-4	CASSFRLVGANEKLFF
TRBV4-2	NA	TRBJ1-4	CASSQDDQGLGFF
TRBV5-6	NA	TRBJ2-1	CASSLGLGNEQFF
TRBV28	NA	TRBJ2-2	CASRGTSGRGNTGELFF
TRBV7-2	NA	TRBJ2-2	CASITLAGAGELFF
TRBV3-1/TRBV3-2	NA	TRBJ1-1	CASSQDGGIPFVTEAFF
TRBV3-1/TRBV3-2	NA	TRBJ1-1	CASSPWRANTEAFF
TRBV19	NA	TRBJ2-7	CASSVGTGFYEQYF
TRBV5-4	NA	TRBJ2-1	CASSPTPSSYNEQFF
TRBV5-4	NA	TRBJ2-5	CASSLGVEATQYF
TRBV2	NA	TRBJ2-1	CASSTGVDEQFF
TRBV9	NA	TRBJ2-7	CASSVAGQGPPASSEQYF
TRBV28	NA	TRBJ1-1	CASIRQGGNTEAFF
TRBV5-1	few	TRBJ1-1	CASSLHGGNTEAFF
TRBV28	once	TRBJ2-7	CASVQGNYEQYF
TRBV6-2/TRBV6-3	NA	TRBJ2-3	CASSGTSGRKADTQYF
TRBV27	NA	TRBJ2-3	CASSPRTDTQYF
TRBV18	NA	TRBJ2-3	CASSPIRDKADTQYF
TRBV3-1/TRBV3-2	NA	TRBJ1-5	CASSQAAAPWPQHF